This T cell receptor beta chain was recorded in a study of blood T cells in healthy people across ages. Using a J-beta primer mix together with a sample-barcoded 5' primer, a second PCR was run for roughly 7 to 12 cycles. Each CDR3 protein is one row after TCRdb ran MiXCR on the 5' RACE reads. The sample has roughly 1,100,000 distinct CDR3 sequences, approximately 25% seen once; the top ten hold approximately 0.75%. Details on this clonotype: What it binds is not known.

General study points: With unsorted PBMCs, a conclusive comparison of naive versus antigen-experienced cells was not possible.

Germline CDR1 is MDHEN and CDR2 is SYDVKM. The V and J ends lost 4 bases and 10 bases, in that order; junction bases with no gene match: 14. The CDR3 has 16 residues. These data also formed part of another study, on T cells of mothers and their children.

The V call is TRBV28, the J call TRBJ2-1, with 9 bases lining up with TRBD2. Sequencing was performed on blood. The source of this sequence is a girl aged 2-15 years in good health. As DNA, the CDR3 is TGTGCCAGCAGTTCCCAGGGGCCTAGCGGGACGGGGGAGCAGTTCTTC. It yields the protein CASSSQGPSGTGEQFF.